This TCR beta chain was identified during a study of blood T cell repertoires in COVID-19. The overall study: The United States, Italy and Spain supplied acute and convalescent COVID-19 samples. In each case, the material was cDNA or gDNA derived from T cells, B-cell-depleted T cells, or PBMCs.

Clones were sequenced by immunoSEQ multiplex PCR, and TCRdb holds only the in-frame ones, with some missing. The table shows 150,000 to 200,000 clones, with roughly nine tenths occurring only once. Germline assignment: CDR1 LNHDA and CDR2 SQIVND (reference sequence). CDR3 size: 15 residues. V shed 0 bases, J shed 11 bases, and the junction held 12 bases outside the gene matches. The source material was peripheral blood. V and J are TRBV19 and TRBJ1-1; 7 nucleotides line up with TRBD1. The TCR comes from a woman aged 55-69 years with COVID-19, enrolled during active disease. This chain's CDR3 is CASSIDLPGQRNAFF. The CDR3 nucleotides read TGTGCCAGTAGTATAGATCTCCCGGGACAGCGTAACGCTTTCTTT.